The entry that follows covers one T cell receptor (beta chain) sequence. Its antigen is unidentified. CDR1 is LGHNA, CDR2 YNFKEQ, per germline. V trimming: 3 bases; J trimming: 6 bases; junction bases outside the gene matches: 5. The CDR3 covers 15 residues. This sample was included in a study of Tregs in tolerant kidney transplant recipients. Produced via immunoSEQ multiplex PCR; TCRdb's table is partial and in-frame only. The data hold around 78,000 clones, with 80% to 95% observed a single time. Study results and caveats: In tolerant patients, donor-specific Tregs outgrew total Tregs, suggesting antigen-driven expansion. Tregs expanded with activated donor B cells seemed most donor-specific.

This TCR was recovered from a human donor who received a combined kidney and bone marrow transplant. Specimen: Tregs from blood, collected before the transplant. The V gene is TRBV4-2, the J gene TRBJ2-1; 10 nucleotides agree with TRBD2. The CDR3 DNA reads as TGTGCCAGCAGCCAGACACTAGCGGGAATCAATGAGCAGTTCTTC. The encoded protein is CASSQTLAGINEQFF.